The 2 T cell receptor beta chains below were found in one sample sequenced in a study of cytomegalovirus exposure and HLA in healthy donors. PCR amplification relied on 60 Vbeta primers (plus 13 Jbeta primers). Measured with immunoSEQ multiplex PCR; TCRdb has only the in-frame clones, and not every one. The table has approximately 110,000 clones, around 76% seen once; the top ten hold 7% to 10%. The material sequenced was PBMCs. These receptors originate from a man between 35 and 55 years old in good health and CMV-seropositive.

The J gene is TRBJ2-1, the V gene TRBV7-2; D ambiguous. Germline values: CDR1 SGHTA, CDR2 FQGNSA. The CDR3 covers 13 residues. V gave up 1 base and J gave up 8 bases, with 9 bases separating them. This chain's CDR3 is CASSLDPRYEQFF. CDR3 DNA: TGTGCCAGCAGCTTAGATCCTAGGTATGAGCAGTTCTTC.

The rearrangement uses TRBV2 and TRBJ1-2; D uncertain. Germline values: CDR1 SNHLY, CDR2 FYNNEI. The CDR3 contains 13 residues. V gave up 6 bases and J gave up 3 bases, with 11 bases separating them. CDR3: CASSLDSDYGYTF. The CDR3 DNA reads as TGTGCCAGCAGCTTAGACTCTGACTATGGCTACACCTTC. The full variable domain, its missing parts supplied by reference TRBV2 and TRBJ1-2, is EPEVTQTPSHQVTQMGQEVILRCVPISNHLYFYWYRQILGQKVEFLVSFYNNEISEKSEIFDDQFSVERPDGSNFTLKIRSTKLEDSAMYFCASSLDSDYGYTFGSGTRLTVV.